The next 2 T cell receptor beta chains were all read from a single sample in a study of shared clonotypes between healthy human individuals. The data were produced by immunoSEQ multiplex PCR, yet TCRdb's version contains in-frame clones alone and is incomplete. The sample has approximately 2,300,000 clones, 85% to 95% seen once; the top ten hold around 0.38%. The sample was naive CD4+ T cells from PBMCs. Documented subset: CD45RA+ positively selected. Receptor source: a man aged 18 to 29 in good health. Some clones in this sample may be carry-over from other donors' samples.

The CDR3 DNA reads TGCGCCAGCAGCTTCCTAGCGGGGGGGTCCTACAATGAGCAGTTCTTC. Its translation: CASSFLAGGSYNEQFF. The genes are TRBV5-1 and TRBJ2-1, with 12 bases aligning to TRBD2. V lost 2 bases to trimming and J lost 1 base; unmatched junction nucleotides: 1. This CDR3 region has 16 residues. Germline loops: CDR1 SGHRS, CDR2 YFSETQ. Full variable domain (outside the CDR3, taken from reference TRBV5-1 and TRBJ2-1): KAGVTQTPRYLIKTRGQQVTLSCSPISGHRSVSWYQQTPGQGLQFLFEYFSETQRNKGNFPGRFSGRQFSNSRSEMNVSTLELGDSALYLCASSFLAGGSYNEQFFGPGTRLTVL.

The chain recombines TRBV25-1 with TRBJ2-7, with D possibly matching TRBD2 (5 bases). This CDR3 contains 15 residues. CDR1 is MGHDK, CDR2 SYGVNS, per germline. The V end lost 2 bases, the J end lost 2 bases, and 13 bases lay between the germline ends. The DNA for the CDR3 is TGTGCCAGCAGTGAACCGGGGTATAGGACCTACGAGCAGTACTTC. Translated: CASSEPGYRTYEQYF.